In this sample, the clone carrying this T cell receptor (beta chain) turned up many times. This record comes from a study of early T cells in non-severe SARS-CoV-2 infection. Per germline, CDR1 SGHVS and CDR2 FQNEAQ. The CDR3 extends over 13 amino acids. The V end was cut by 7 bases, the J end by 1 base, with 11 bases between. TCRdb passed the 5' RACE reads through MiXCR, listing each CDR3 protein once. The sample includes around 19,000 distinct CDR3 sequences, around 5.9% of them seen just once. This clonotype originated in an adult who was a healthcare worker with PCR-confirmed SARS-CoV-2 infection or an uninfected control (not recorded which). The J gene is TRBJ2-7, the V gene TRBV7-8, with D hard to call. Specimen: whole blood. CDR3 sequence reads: CASTPVLSYEQYF. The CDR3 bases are TGTGCCAGCACCCCAGTGCTATCCTACGAGCAGTACTTC.